The rows below give T cell receptor beta chains drawn from one sample of a study of blood T cell repertoires in COVID-19. Clones were sequenced by immunoSEQ multiplex PCR, and TCRdb holds only the in-frame ones, with some missing. The sample yields approximately 300,000 clones, 85% to 95% seen once. The sample comprised PBMCs or T cells enriched from blood (not recorded which). The receptors shown here come from a woman in her twenties or thirties who had been exposed to COVID-19. Each CDR3 is given with its conserved first and last residue. The D gene is left open where the match is weak. Some rows have no size entry. The others give once, few or many, or a class for an expanded clone.

TRBV3-1/TRBV3-2,-,TRBD2,TRBJ2-5,CASRPGLDGKETQYF,TGTGCCAGCAGGCCTGGACTAGACGGGAAGGAGACCCAGTACTTC
TRBV2,-,TRBD2,TRBJ2-2,CASTGPTTSGVPSGELFF,TGTGCCAGCACCGGACCAACGACTAGCGGGGTTCCATCCGGGGAGCTGTTTTTT
TRBV20-1,-,-,TRBJ2-5,CSASGGKETQYF,TGCAGTGCGAGTGGCGGGAAGGAGACCCAGTACTTC
TRBV6-4,-,TRBD2,TRBJ2-3,CASSVAGGTDTQYF,TGTGCCAGCAGCGTAGCGGGGGGGACAGATACGCAGTATTTT
TRBV4-2,-,TRBD2,TRBJ2-5,CASSQFPGLAEWTQYF,TGTGCCAGCAGCCAATTTCCGGGACTAGCAGAATGGACTCAGTACTTC
TRBV25-1,-,-,TRBJ1-3,CASSRAGPGNTIYF,TGTGCCAGCAGCCGCGCAGGGCCTGGAAACACCATATATTTT
TRBV5-4,-,TRBD2,TRBJ2-4,CASSLAFGGEAKNIQYF,TGTGCCAGCAGCTTGGCGTTTGGGGGGGAAGCCAAAAACATTCAGTACTTC
TRBV2,-,-,TRBJ2-1,CASSESVRLTMDEQFF,TGTGCCAGCAGTGAAAGCGTCCGCCTAACCATGGATGAGCAGTTCTTC
TRBV9,-,-,TRBJ2-1,CASSVNGFNEQFF,TGTGCCAGCAGCGTAAACGGGTTTAATGAGCAGTTCTTC
TRBV7-9,-,-,TRBJ2-1,CASSLVARSSSYNEQFF,TGTGCCAGCAGCTTAGTGGCCAGGTCGAGCTCCTACAATGAGCAGTTCTTC
TRBV4-1,-,-,TRBJ1-6,CASSQDSAGAHNSPLHF,TGCGCCAGCAGCCAAGATTCGGCAGGGGCCCATAATTCACCCCTCCACTTT
TRBV7-3,-,TRBD2,TRBJ2-1,CASSLRGGMNEQFF,TGTGCCAGCAGCTTACGGGGGGGCATGAATGAGCAGTTCTTC
TRBV7-8,-,-,TRBJ2-7,CASSLAVTGINEQYF,TGTGCCAGCAGCCTAGCGGTTACAGGGATCAACGAGCAGTACTTC
TRBV5-1,-,-,TRBJ1-2,CASSLGGDGYTF,TGCGCCAGCAGCTTGGGCGGCGATGGCTACACCTTC
TRBV19,-,TRBD1,TRBJ1-1,CASSISATGVTEAFF,TGTGCCAGTAGTATATCGGCGACAGGGGTAACTGAAGCTTTCTTT
TRBV11-2,-,-,TRBJ2-5,CASSSLGESGRQTQYF,TGTGCCAGCAGCTCCCTTGGAGAAAGCGGGCGGCAGACCCAGTACTTC
TRBV10-1,-,-,TRBJ1-5,CASPGRVRQPQHF,TGCGCCAGCCCGGGGAGGGTGAGGCAGCCCCAGCATTTT
TRBV10-2,-,-,TRBJ1-2,CASSGRTRYGYTF,TGCGCCAGCAGTGGGAGAACTCGCTATGGCTACACCTTC
TRBV5-6,-,-,TRBJ2-1,CASSLGRGYEQFF,TGTGCCAGCAGCTTGGGCAGGGGATATGAGCAGTTCTTC
TRBV27,-,-,TRBJ1-2,CASRSSPVYGYTF,TGTGCCAGCAGGTCGTCCCCTGTCTATGGCTACACCTTC
TRBV7-9,-,TRBD2,TRBJ2-1,CASSSGLAGGYNEQFF,TGTGCCAGCAGCTCTGGACTAGCGGGAGGCTACAATGAGCAGTTCTTC
TRBV5-4,-,-,TRBJ1-1,CASSSGLRDTEAFF,TGTGCCAGCAGCTCGGGACTACGGGACACTGAAGCTTTCTTT
TRBV9,once,-,TRBJ1-2,CASSAALRTAYGYTF,TGTGCCAGCAGCGCCGCGCTACGGACAGCTTATGGCTACACCTTC
TRBV9,-,-,TRBJ2-3,CASSPRPATDTQYF,TGTGCCAGCAGCCCGCGGCCGGCCACAGATACGCAGTATTTT
TRBV29-1,-,-,TRBJ1-2,CSVEGTAEGYTF,TGCAGCGTTGAAGGAACAGCGGAGGGCTACACCTTC
TRBV6-5,-,-,TRBJ1-2,CASSPILYGYTF,TGTGCCAGCAGCCCAATACTCTATGGCTACACCTTC
TRBV6-5,-,-,TRBJ1-5,CASTEGGAQHF,TGTGCCAGCACCGAAGGGGGGGCCCAGCATTTT
TRBV19,-,TRBD1,TRBJ1-5,CASSLTGGGGRNQPQHF,TGTGCCAGTAGTCTAACAGGGGGAGGAGGACGCAATCAGCCCCAGCATTTT
TRBV11-3,-,TRBD2,TRBJ2-3,CASSPGGGSSTDTQYF,TGTGCCAGCAGCCCGGGGGGTGGGTCATCCACAGATACGCAGTATTTT
TRBV20-1,-,-,TRBJ2-1,CSARRGNEQFF,TGCAGTGCTAGAAGGGGGAATGAGCAGTTCTTC
TRBV5-1,-,-,TRBJ1-1,CASSLGRGFTNTEAFF,TGCGCCAGCAGCTTGGGGAGGGGATTTACGAACACTGAAGCTTTCTTT
TRBV28,-,-,TRBJ1-1,CASSLARVEAFF,TGTGCCAGCAGTTTAGCCAGGGTTGAAGCTTTCTTT
TRBV5-4,once,TRBD2,TRBJ2-5,CASSLGGPSGQETQYF,TGTGCCAGCAGCTTGGGCGGGCCTAGCGGGCAAGAGACCCAGTACTTC
TRBV29-1,once,-,TRBJ2-3,CSVERSARVADTQYF,TGCAGCGTTGAACGGTCGGCCAGGGTGGCAGATACGCAGTATTTT
TRBV5-1,-,TRBD1,TRBJ1-2,CASSWGQRPSWGADYGYTF,TGCGCCAGCAGCTGGGGACAGCGACCAAGTTGGGGGGCTGACTATGGCTACACCTTC
TRBV11-2,-,TRBD1,TRBJ2-4,CASSRTGGENIQYF,TGTGCCAGCAGCAGGACAGGGGGGGAAAACATTCAGTACTTC
TRBV4-1,-,TRBD1,TRBJ2-7,CASSHRTGGYEQYF,TGCGCCAGCAGCCATCGGACAGGGGGCTACGAGCAGTACTTC
TRBV5-6,-,-,TRBJ1-2,CASIRQENYGYTF,TGTGCCAGCATCAGACAGGAGAACTATGGCTACACCTTC
TRBV7-9,-,TRBD1,TRBJ1-3,CASSLSPQGAGNTIYF,TGTGCCAGCAGCTTAAGCCCTCAGGGGGCGGGAAACACCATATATTTT
TRBV7-2,-,TRBD2,TRBJ2-3,CASSLPGGPPDTQYF,TGTGCCAGCAGCTTGCCGGGGGGACCGCCAGATACGCAGTATTTT
TRBV5-6,-,-,TRBJ2-7,CASSSFGGTVSYEQYF,TGTGCCAGCAGCTCCTTTGGCGGGACAGTATCCTACGAGCAGTACTTC
TRBV11-2,once,-,TRBJ2-5,CASSLDLGGQGQYF,TGTGCCAGCAGCTTAGATCTTGGGGGCCAGGGCCAGTACTTC
TRBV14,-,TRBD2,TRBJ2-2,CASSHYRAGETGELFF,TGTGCCAGCAGCCATTATCGAGCGGGGGAAACCGGGGAGCTGTTTTTT
TRBV19,-,TRBD1,TRBJ1-2,CASSPQTGVSYTF,TGTGCCAGTAGTCCCCAGACAGGGGTAAGCTACACCTTC
TRBV29-1,-,-,TRBJ2-1,CSGQSPSSYNEQFF,TGCAGCGGCCAATCTCCGAGCTCCTACAATGAGCAGTTCTTC
TRBV14,-,-,TRBJ1-6,CASSQGLGPLSSYNSPLHF,TGTGCCAGCAGCCAAGGGTTGGGGCCCTTAAGCTCCTATAATTCACCCCTCCACTTT
TRBV20-1,-,-,TRBJ1-2,CSARDRRGYTF,TGCAGTGCTAGAGATAGGCGGGGCTACACCTTC
TRBV6-2/TRBV6-3,-,TRBD2,TRBJ2-2,CASSSRLARAGELFF,TGTGCCAGCAGTTCCCGACTAGCGAGGGCCGGGGAGCTGTTTTTT
TRBV7-6,-,-,TRBJ1-1,CASSLAPHTPNTEAFF,TGTGCCAGCAGCTTAGCCCCTCATACACCGAACACTGAAGCTTTCTTT
TRBV5-1,-,-,TRBJ2-1,CASSVGRGTEQFF,TGCGCCAGCAGCGTGGGGCGGGGCACTGAGCAGTTCTTC
TRBV12-3/TRBV12-4,-,-,TRBJ1-1,CASSQGTEAFF,TGTGCCAGCAGTCAGGGTACTGAAGCTTTCTTT
TRBV5-1,-,-,TRBJ2-6,CASSLPSGANVLTF,TGCGCCAGCAGCCTCCCCTCTGGGGCCAACGTCCTGACTTTC
TRBV14,once,-,TRBJ1-2,CASSQGARGSGYGYTF,TGTGCCAGCAGCCAAGGGGCTCGGGGATCCGGCTACGGCTACACCTTC
TRBV10-3,-,TRBD1,TRBJ1-1,CAILADREDTEAFF,TGTGCCATCTTGGCCGACAGGGAGGACACTGAAGCTTTCTTT
TRBV19,-,TRBD1,TRBJ2-2,CASSPTGRQGNTGELFF,TGTGCCAGTAGTCCCACGGGGAGACAGGGGAACACCGGGGAGCTGTTTTTT
TRBV30,once,-,TRBJ1-5,CAWSQGPGQPQHF,TGTGCCTGGAGTCAGGGGCCGGGTCAGCCCCAGCATTTT
TRBV29-1,-,-,TRBJ2-1,CSVERDTLVGEQFF,TGCAGCGTTGAAAGGGACACCCTCGTGGGTGAGCAGTTCTTC
TRBV7-9,-,TRBD1,TRBJ1-1,CASSPDRVNTEAFF,TGTGCCAGCAGCCCCGACAGGGTGAACACTGAAGCTTTCTTT